The 27 T cell receptor beta chains presented below share a single source sample, sequenced in a study of blood T cell repertoires in COVID-19. Generated by immunoSEQ multiplex PCR, the TCRdb table keeps only in-frame clones and is missing some. The top ten clones hold 4.5% to 6% of a sample with tens of thousands of clones, over 70% of them seen once. The sequenced sample was peripheral blood. These receptor sequences come from a human donor in a cohort sampled during active COVID-19.

This clone was counted a few times. The chain links TRBV11-1 to TRBJ1-4; D is unresolved. The CDR3 totals 12 residues. The germline CDR1 and CDR2 sequences are SGHAT and FQDESV (reference sequence). V was cut by 5 bases and J by 11 bases, with 12 bases left in between. As DNA, the CDR3 is TGTGCCAGCAGCCACCCCATGCGGAAACTGTTTTTT. It codes for CASSHPMRKLFF.

This clone has only one observation. The CDR3 here is CATRVRVDYNEQFF. Written as DNA, the CDR3 is TGTGCCACCAGAGTACGGGTCGACTACAATGAGCAGTTCTTC. The chain is built from TRBV24-1 and TRBJ2-1; D call uncertain. This CDR3 is built from 14 residues. Looked up from germline, CDR1 is KGHDR and CDR2 is SFDVKD. V lost 7 bases to trimming and J lost 3 bases, with 12 bases between them.

This clone was seen a handful of times. This chain joins TRBV5-1 and TRBJ1-6; TRBD1 matches at 9 bases. J gave up 7 bases and V 2 bases, and 4 bases lay outside the gene matches. Per the germline V gene, CDR1 is SGHRS and CDR2 is YFSETQ. CDR3 length: 15 residues. CDR3 bases: TGCGCCAGCAGCTTCCGGGACAGGGAGAATTCACCCCTCCACTTT. It specifies CASSFRDRENSPLHF.

This clone was counted once. The rearrangement links TRBV19 to TRBJ2-1, with TRBD2 matching 9 bases. Looked up from germline, CDR1 is LNHDA and CDR2 is SQIVND (reference sequence). This CDR3 is 16 amino acids long. Trimming cost V 5 bases and J 2 bases; bases outside gene matches: 7. CDR3 in amino acids: CASSRRLAETYNEQFF. DNA for the CDR3: TGTGCCAGTAGTCGAAGACTAGCGGAAACCTACAATGAGCAGTTCTTC.

The chain is built from TRBV4-1 and TRBJ1-1; D ambiguous. The CDR3 length is 14 residues. Germline V gene lookup returns CDR1 MGHRA and CDR2 YSYEKL. V lost 2 bases, J lost 2 bases, and 9 bases lay in between. CDR3 amino acids: CASSQHGVNTEAFF. The CDR3 bases are TGCGCCAGCAGCCAACACGGGGTTAACACTGAAGCTTTCTTT.

This clone was observed a handful of times. The V and J genes are TRBV29-1 and TRBJ2-2; 7 bases match TRBD2. There are 15 residues in the CDR3. Germline CDR1 is SQVTM and CDR2 is ANQGSEA. Trimming removed 2 bases from V and 1 base from J; junction bases left unmatched: 4. CDR3 DNA sequence: TGCAGCGTTGAACGGCGCGGGGGGAACACCGGGGAGCTGTTTTTT. It yields the protein CSVERRGGNTGELFF.

The chain joins TRBV4-1 to TRBJ1-6, with 8 bases matching TRBD1. Germline trimming cut 0 bases from V and 9 bases from J; bases unmatched to any gene: 7. Germline CDR1 MGHRA, CDR2 YSYEKL. The CDR3 has 16 amino acids. CDR3 DNA: TGCGCCAGCAGCCAAGATGGCAGGGGGCGCGGTTCACCCCTCCACTTT. Its protein is CASSQDGRGRGSPLHF.

V usage is TRBV27 and J usage is TRBJ2-1, with 7 nucleotides matching TRBD2. Germline values: CDR1 MNHEY, CDR2 SMNVEV (reference sequence). The CDR3 loop spans 19 amino acids. V lost 6 bases, J lost 2 bases, and 19 bases stayed unmatched. The CDR3 DNA reads as TGTGCCAGCAGCCCAACGAACCCGGGGACTACAAGCACCTACAATGAGCAGTTCTTC. Translating gives CASSPTNPGTTSTYNEQFF.

On this clone: Other DNA sequences in the sample encode the same CDR3. This chain uses TRBV11-2 with TRBJ2-7; 7 nucleotides align to TRBD1. Germline loops: CDR1 SGHAT, CDR2 FQNNGV. The CDR3 consists of 14 residues. The V segment lost 1 base and the J segment 2 bases; nucleotides outside the gene matches: 2. The CDR3, as DNA: TGTGCCAGCAGCTTAGGGACAGGAGCCTACGAGCAGTACTTC. Translated: CASSLGTGAYEQYF.

CDR3 nucleotide sequence: TGTGCCAGCAGCTTAGTCGGGGTAGCACACTATGGCTACACCTTC. Translation gives CASSLVGVAHYGYTF. This chain links TRBV7-2 with TRBJ1-2; no clear D. Germline V gene sequence: CDR1 SGHTA, CDR2 FQGNSA. This CDR3 has 15 amino acids. Trimming stripped 1 base from V and 3 bases from J, with 12 bases between.

The chain joins TRBV20-1 to TRBJ2-3; possibly TRBD2 for D (6 bases). Germline V gene data show CDR1 as DFQATT and CDR2 as SNEGSKA (reference sequence). The V gene lost 6 bases and the J gene lost 0 bases, with 13 bases spanning the gap. The CDR3 totals 14 residues. The CDR3 sequence is CSASLASSTDTQYF. In DNA, the CDR3 is TGCAGTGCAAGTCTAGCGTCTAGCACAGATACGCAGTATTTT.

The chain links TRBV4-1 to TRBJ2-1; a possible D gene is TRBD2 (7 bases). Looked up from germline, CDR1 is MGHRA and CDR2 is YSYEKL. The ends were cut back, 3 bases at V and 9 bases at J, with 18 bases in the middle. The CDR3 length is 15 residues. The CDR3 coding sequence is TGCGCCAGCAGCCAGTCGGGGGGCGCTTATTCTGAGCAGTTCTTC. It encodes CASSQSGGAYSEQFF.

The genes are TRBV18 and TRBJ2-4, with D possibly matching TRBD2 (5 bases). V lost 5 bases and J 1 base, leaving 9 bases between the germline ends. The CDR3 covers 14 residues. Germline CDR1 and CDR2: KGHSH and LQKENI. CDR3 protein: CASSTGIAKNIQYF. The DNA of the CDR3 is TGTGCCAGCTCAACGGGGATCGCCAAAAACATTCAGTACTTC.

Here the CDR3 reads CASSLLTGTNQPQHF. Written as DNA, the CDR3 is TGTGCCAGCAGTCTACTGACAGGAACAAATCAGCCCCAGCATTTT. The chain uses TRBV28 and TRBJ1-5, with D possibly matching TRBD1 (6 bases). The CDR3 has 15 amino acids. V was cut by 5 bases and J by 4 bases, with 15 bases left in between. CDR1 and CDR2 from the germline V gene are MDHEN and SYDVKM.

The chain employs TRBV5-5 and TRBJ2-5, with TRBD2 as a possible D gene (5 bases). Germline V gene sequence: CDR1 SGHKS, CDR2 YYEKEE (reference sequence). The ends were cut back, 0 bases at V and 5 bases at J, with 14 bases in the middle. This CDR3 region has 15 residues. Written as DNA, the CDR3 is TGTGCCAGCAGCTTGGCCCCCTCCTCGGGGGAGACCCAGTACTTC. The encoded protein is CASSLAPSSGETQYF.

The chain couples TRBV2 to TRBJ2-3, with a tentative D call TRBD1 (6 bases). V was shortened by 9 bases and J by 6 bases, with 16 bases between the two germline ends. This CDR3 comprises 13 residues. CDR1 and CDR2 from the germline V gene are SNHLY and FYNNEI. The CDR3 DNA reads as TGTGCCAGAGGGGGATCCGGGACGGATACGCAGTATTTT. Encoded protein: CARGGSGTDTQYF.

The gene calls are TRBV29-1 and TRBJ1-5; 7 nucleotides agree with TRBD1. The V and J ends lost 4 bases and 2 bases, in that order; junction bases with no gene match: 8. The length of the CDR3 is 15 residues. Germline V gene sequence: CDR1 SQVTM, CDR2 ANQGSEA. CDR3 residues: CSVVIAGTGNQPQHF. CDR3 DNA sequence: TGCAGCGTTGTCATCGCCGGGACAGGCAATCAGCCCCAGCATTTT. Complete variable domain (other parts from reference TRBV29-1 and TRBJ1-5): SAVISQKPSRDICQRGTSLTIQCQVDSQVTMMFWYRQQPGQSLTLIATANQGSEATYESGFVIDKFPISRPNLTFSTLTVSNMSPEDSSIYLCSVVIAGTGNQPQHFGDGTRLSIL.

The chain carries TRBV28 and TRBJ2-1; TRBD1 might be the D (6 bases). The V end was cut by 5 bases, the J end by 2 bases, with 10 bases between. This CDR3 is built from 14 residues. CDR1 and CDR2 (germline): MDHEN, SYDVKM. The CDR3 DNA sequence: TGTGCCAGCAGTGTTGGGGGCCCCTACAATGAGCAGTTCTTC. Amino acid sequence: CASSVGGPYNEQFF.

This chain joins TRBV9 and TRBJ2-1, with D perhaps matching TRBD2 (6 bases). The CDR3 has 15 residues. V gave up 0 bases and J gave up 13 bases, with 20 bases separating them. The germline V gene encodes CDR1 SGDLS and CDR2 YYNGEE. CDR3 amino acids: CASSVGAPLGGIQFF. The CDR3 bases are TGTGCCAGCAGCGTAGGCGCCCCCCTCGGCGGGATACAGTTCTTC.

The rearrangement joins TRBV29-1 to TRBJ2-3, with a weak D call TRBD1 (7 bases). This CDR3 is 14 amino acids long. Germline V gene sequence: CDR1 SQVTM, CDR2 ANQGSEA. The germline V and J ends were trimmed by 6 bases and 4 bases, with 17 bases remaining between them. This chain's CDR3 is CSVENDREADTQYF. Here the CDR3 DNA reads TGCAGCGTCGAAAACGACAGGGAGGCAGATACGCAGTATTTT.

The chain carries TRBV24-1 and TRBJ2-1, with a tentative D call TRBD2 (6 bases). Trimming pared 3 bases from V and 4 bases from J, leaving 15 bases between. CDR1 is KGHDR, CDR2 SFDVKD, per germline. This CDR3 region has 16 residues. CDR3 bases: TGTGCCACCAGTGATCCTCCAGGGAGGTTTTACAATGAGCAGTTCTTC. Translated: CATSDPPGRFYNEQFF.

V is TRBV5-1 and J is TRBJ2-3; 11 bases fit TRBD2. The germline gives CDR1 SGHRS, CDR2 YFSETQ. CDR3 length: 16 residues. Unmatched junction bases numbered 3, after V lost 2 bases and J lost 1 base. The DNA for the CDR3 is TGCGCCAGCAGCTTAGGTAGCGGGAGGGGCACAGATACGCAGTATTTT. Protein: CASSLGSGRGTDTQYF.

The V and J genes are TRBV27 and TRBJ2-1; D is possibly TRBD1 (8 bases). From germline, CDR1 is MNHEY and CDR2 SMNVEV (reference sequence). Trimming cost V 5 bases and J 2 bases, with 19 bases left between them. This CDR3 comprises 17 residues. Here the CDR3 DNA reads TGTGCCAGCAGTCTCCGCGGGGGCAGGGGGCCCTACAATGAGCAGTTCTTC. Protein sequence: CASSLRGGRGPYNEQFF.

This chain uses TRBV7-2 with TRBJ2-7; 12 nucleotides agree with TRBD2. The V gene end was trimmed by 3 bases and the J gene end by 3 bases; junction bases not matched to a gene: 3. The CDR3 consists of 15 residues. Germline CDR1 reads SGHTA; CDR2 reads FQGNSA. CDR3 in DNA: TGTGCCAGCAGCTTGCGGACTAGCGGGGACTACGAGCAGTACTTC. Its translation is CASSLRTSGDYEQYF.

CDR3 nucleotides: TGTGCCAGCAGCCTAATGCGGGAGCGCCGAAACACAGATACGCAGTATTTT. As protein: CASSLMRERRNTDTQYF. The V gene is TRBV9, the J gene TRBJ2-3; 7 bases align to TRBD2. Germline CDR1 is SGDLS and CDR2 is YYNGEE. The CDR3 is made up of 17 amino acids. With 4 bases clipped from V and 2 bases from J, the junction kept 13 bases outside the gene matches.

The rearrangement links TRBV5-4 to TRBJ1-2; tentative D call: TRBD1 (6 bases). Germline CDR1 is SGHNT and CDR2 is YYREEE (reference sequence). Trimming removed 4 bases from V and 2 bases from J, with 9 bases in between. The CDR3 has 13 amino acids. CDR3 loop: CASSTDRNYGYTF. The CDR3 nucleotides read TGTGCCAGCAGCACGGACAGAAACTATGGCTACACCTTC.

This sequence joins TRBV29-1 and TRBJ1-2; 7 nucleotides agree with TRBD1. The CDR3 sequence is 13 residues long. Per the germline V gene, CDR1 is SQVTM and CDR2 is ANQGSEA. The trim removed 7 bases at V and 3 bases at J, leaving 8 bases unmatched. The CDR3 DNA reads TGCAGCGCCGGGGGCAGGGGGGACTATGGCTACACCTTC. Amino acid sequence: CSAGGRGDYGYTF.